This is a list of T cell receptor beta chains from one sample in a study of blood T cell repertoires in COVID-19. TCRdb's table, derived via immunoSEQ multiplex PCR, lists solely in-frame clones and lacks some. The data contain approximately 93,000 clones, about 78% of them singletons. Sequencing used peripheral blood. These TCRs come from a woman aged 80 or over with acute or convalescent COVID-19. Each CDR3 is given with its conserved first and last residue. D genes are given only for firm matches. Size is omitted from some rows. Given values are once, few, many or a class for expanded clones.

d_gene	abundance	v_gene	j_gene	CDR3aa	CDR3nt
TRBD1	-	TRBV11-2	TRBJ1-1	CASSQDRGTEAFF	TGTGCCAGCAGCCAAGACAGGGGCACTGAAGCTTTCTTT
-	-	TRBV6-6	TRBJ1-1	CASSYSRTSQAFF	TGTGCCAGCAGTTACTCGAGGACAAGTCAGGCTTTCTTT
-	-	TRBV30	TRBJ1-1	CAWSGAGLREAFF	TGTGCCTGGAGTGGGGCAGGGCTCCGTGAAGCTTTCTTT
TRBD1	once	TRBV6-2/TRBV6-3	TRBJ1-5	CASSLTSPDRGTQHF	TGTGCCAGCAGTCTCACATCCCCCGACAGGGGGACCCAGCATTTT
-	-	TRBV14	TRBJ1-1	CASSQLERYTEAFF	TGTGCCAGCAGCCAACTTGAGCGGTACACTGAAGCTTTCTTT
-	-	TRBV7-2	TRBJ2-2	CASRTAGWTGELFF	TGTGCCAGCAGAACCGCGGGGTGGACCGGGGAGCTGTTTTTT
TRBD2	-	TRBV5-4	TRBJ2-7	CASSSGGGSTYEQYF	TGTGCCAGCAGCTCGGGAGGAGGCAGCACCTACGAGCAGTACTTC
TRBD1	once	TRBV27	TRBJ1-2	CASSLKRDRVFDGYTF	TGTGCCAGCAGTCTAAAGAGGGACAGGGTATTCGATGGCTACACCTTC
-	many	TRBV2	TRBJ2-3	CASSPPFTDTQYF	TGTGCCAGCAGCCCCCCGTTCACAGATACGCAGTATTTT
-	-	TRBV19	TRBJ1-1	CASSMIPAGNTEAFF	TGTGCCAGTAGTATGATTCCGGCAGGGAACACTGAAGCTTTCTTT
TRBD1	-	TRBV18	TRBJ1-1	CASSPKGTAMNTEAFF	TGTGCCAGCTCACCCAAAGGGACAGCTATGAACACTGAAGCTTTCTTT
TRBD1	-	TRBV29-1	TRBJ2-7	CSAMGQAYEQYF	TGCAGCGCCATGGGACAGGCCTACGAGCAGTACTTC
TRBD1	-	TRBV18	TRBJ2-2	CASSSTGGNTGELFF	TGTGCCAGCTCATCGACAGGGGGCAACACCGGGGAGCTGTTTTTT
-	-	TRBV7-3	TRBJ2-5	CASSLQGMVGETQYF	TGTGCCAGCAGCTTACAGGGGATGGTCGGAGAGACCCAGTACTTC
-	few	TRBV3-1/TRBV3-2	TRBJ1-2	CASSQESQVVGYTF	TGTGCCAGCAGCCAAGAGTCACAGGTCGTAGGCTACACCTTC
-	once	TRBV14	TRBJ2-2	CASSQGQGNTGELFF	TGTGCCAGCAGCCAGGGTCAGGGGAACACCGGGGAGCTGTTTTTT